A single sample gave rise to the 9 T cell receptor beta chains below, sequenced in a study of cytomegalovirus exposure and HLA in healthy donors. 13 Jbeta primers and 60 Vbeta primers were used for the PCR. Produced via immunoSEQ multiplex PCR; TCRdb's table is partial and in-frame only. This sample has about 170,000 clones, with about 85% found just once. Sequencing was done on a sample of PBMCs. These receptors were taken from a man aged 25-45 years in good health and CMV-seropositive.

This clone was picked up a small number of times. This CDR3 is CASSVGPLLGTEVGELFF. In DNA, the CDR3 is TGTGCCAGCAGCGTAGGGCCTCTCCTCGGGACTGAAGTTGGGGAGCTGTTTTTT. The chain couples TRBV9 to TRBJ2-2; D is perhaps TRBD2 (6 bases). This CDR3 comprises 18 residues. Germline CDR1 SGDLS, CDR2 YYNGEE. Trimming removed 0 bases at V and 8 bases at J, with 23 bases between.

On this clone itself: Sequence at one end of the junction differs from germline and may be a read error. The CDR3 DNA reads TGTTCCAGCAGCTTGAGCATGAGATACGAGCAGTACTTC. Its translation is CSSSLSMRYEQYF. The V call is TRBV7-9, the J call TRBJ2-7, with D unresolved. In germline, CDR1 is SEHNR, CDR2 FQNEAQ (reference sequence). The CDR3 extends over 13 amino acids. Based on the CDR3 plus reference TRBV7-9 and TRBJ2-7, the full variable domain is DTGVSQNPRHKITKRGQNVTFRCDPISEHNRLYWYRQTLGQGPEFLTYFQNEAQLEKSRLLSDRFSAERPKGSFSTLEIQRTEQGDSAMYLCSSSLSMRYEQYFGPGTRLTVT.

This sequence joins TRBV30 and TRBJ1-5; 9 bases align to TRBD1. In germline, CDR1 is GTSNPN, CDR2 SVGIG (reference sequence). The ends lost 0 bases at V and 2 bases at J; junction bases unmatched: 2. This CDR3 contains 15 residues. The CDR3 protein is CAWSVGDRGNQPQHF. CDR3 nucleotides: TGTGCCTGGAGTGTAGGGGACAGGGGCAATCAGCCCCAGCATTTT.

The chain couples TRBV5-6 to TRBJ2-5, with 8 bases lining up with TRBD1. The V and J ends lost 4 bases and 1 base, in that order; junction bases with no gene match: 9. Germline assignment: CDR1 SGHDT and CDR2 YYEEEE. This CDR3 region has 16 residues. The CDR3 region is CASSPWTGLTQETQYF. The CDR3 DNA is TGTGCCAGCAGCCCGTGGACAGGGCTCACCCAAGAGACCCAGTACTTC.

The chain links TRBV7-9 to TRBJ2-7; 9 bases agree with TRBD2. V gave up 0 bases and J gave up 5 bases; unmatched junction bases: 8. Looked up from germline, CDR1 is SEHNR and CDR2 is FQNEAQ (reference sequence). This CDR3 has 16 amino acids. The CDR3 is CASSLARGGLGNEQYF. The DNA for the CDR3 is TGTGCCAGCAGCTTAGCGCGGGGGGGGCTCGGGAACGAGCAGTACTTC.

This clone was seen a handful of times. The rearrangement uses TRBV13 and TRBJ2-2; 9 nucleotides match TRBD1. V shed 4 bases, J shed 7 bases, and the junction held 4 bases outside the gene matches. The CDR3 is 14 residues long. From germline, CDR1 is PRHDT and CDR2 FYEKMQ (reference sequence). The CDR3, as DNA: TGTGCCAGCAGCTCGGGACAGGGTAACGGGGAGCTGTTTTTT. Its translation is CASSSGQGNGELFF.

J is TRBJ1-2 and V is TRBV19; D possibly corresponds to TRBD1 (6 bases). This CDR3 is 15 amino acids long. Trimming cost V 5 bases and J 0 bases, with 13 bases left between them. The V gene's germline CDR1 is LNHDA and CDR2 SQIVND (reference sequence). The CDR3 region has the DNA TGTGCCAGTAGTTGGGGGGGGGCCTCTAACTATGGCTACACCTTC. Translated: CASSWGGASNYGYTF.

V gene TRBV27 combines with J gene TRBJ1-1; weak D call: TRBD1 (5 bases). The V end lost 5 bases, the J end lost 0 bases, and 10 bases lay between the germline ends. This CDR3 has 14 residues. Germline lookup yields CDR1 MNHEY and CDR2 SMNVEV (reference sequence). The DNA of the CDR3 is TGTGCCAGCAGTGCCGACAGCCTGAACACTGAAGCTTTCTTT. Protein sequence: CASSADSLNTEAFF.

As DNA, the CDR3 is TGTGCCAGCAGTTACTCGGCGACTAGTGCCTACGAGCAGTACTTC. This encodes CASSYSATSAYEQYF. The chain carries TRBV6-5 and TRBJ2-7, with D possibly matching TRBD2 (6 bases). The CDR3 is 15 amino acids. V lost 0 bases and J lost 2, with 11 bases in between. The V gene's germline CDR1 is MNHEY and CDR2 SVGAGI.